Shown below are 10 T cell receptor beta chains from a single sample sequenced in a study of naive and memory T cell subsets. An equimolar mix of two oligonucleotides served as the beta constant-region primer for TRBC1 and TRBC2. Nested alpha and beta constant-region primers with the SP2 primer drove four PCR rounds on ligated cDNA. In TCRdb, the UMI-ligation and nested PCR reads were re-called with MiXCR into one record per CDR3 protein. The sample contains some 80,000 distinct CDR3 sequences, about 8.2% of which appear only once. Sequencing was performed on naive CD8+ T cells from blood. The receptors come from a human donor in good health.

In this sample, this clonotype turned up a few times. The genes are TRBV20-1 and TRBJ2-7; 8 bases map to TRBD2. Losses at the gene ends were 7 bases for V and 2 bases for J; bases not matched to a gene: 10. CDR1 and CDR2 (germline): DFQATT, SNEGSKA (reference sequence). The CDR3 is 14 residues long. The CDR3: CSGLDSGSPYEQYF. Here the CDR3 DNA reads TGCAGTGGCCTAGACAGCGGGAGTCCCTACGAGCAGTACTTC.

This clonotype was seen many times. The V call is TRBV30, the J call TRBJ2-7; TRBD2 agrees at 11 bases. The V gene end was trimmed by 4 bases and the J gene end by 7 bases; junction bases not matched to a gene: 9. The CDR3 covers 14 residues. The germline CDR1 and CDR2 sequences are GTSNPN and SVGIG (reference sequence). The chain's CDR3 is CAWNPLAGGTEQYF. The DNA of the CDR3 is TGTGCCTGGAACCCTCTAGCGGGAGGTACTGAGCAGTACTTC. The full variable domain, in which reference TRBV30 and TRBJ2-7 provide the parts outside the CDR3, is SQTIHQWPATLVQPVGSPLSLECTVEGTSNPNLYWYRQAAGRGLQLLFYSVGIGQISSEVPQNLSASRPQDRQFILSSKKLLLSDSGFYLCAWNPLAGGTEQYFGPGTRLTVT.

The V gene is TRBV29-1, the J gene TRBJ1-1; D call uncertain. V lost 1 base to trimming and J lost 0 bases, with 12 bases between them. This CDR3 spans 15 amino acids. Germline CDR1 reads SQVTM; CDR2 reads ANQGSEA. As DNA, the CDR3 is TGCAGCGTTGAAGGGGGAGGTACTATGAACACTGAAGCTTTCTTT. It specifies CSVEGGGTMNTEAFF.

DNA for the CDR3: TGTGCCAGCAGCTTAAACCCCCAAGAGACCCAGTACTTC. It yields the protein CASSLNPQETQYF. The rearrangement joins TRBV7-9 to TRBJ2-5; D gene unclear. V gave up 2 bases and J gave up 1 base, with 5 bases separating them. CDR1 is SEHNR, CDR2 FQNEAQ, per germline (reference sequence). The CDR3 consists of 13 residues.

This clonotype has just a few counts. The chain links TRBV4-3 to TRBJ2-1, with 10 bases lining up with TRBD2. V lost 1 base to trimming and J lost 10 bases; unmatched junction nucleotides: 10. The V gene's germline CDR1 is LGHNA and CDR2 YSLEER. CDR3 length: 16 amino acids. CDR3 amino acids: CASSQGWLAGDIEQFF. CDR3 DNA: TGCGCCAGCAGCCAAGGTTGGCTAGCGGGAGATATCGAGCAGTTCTTC.

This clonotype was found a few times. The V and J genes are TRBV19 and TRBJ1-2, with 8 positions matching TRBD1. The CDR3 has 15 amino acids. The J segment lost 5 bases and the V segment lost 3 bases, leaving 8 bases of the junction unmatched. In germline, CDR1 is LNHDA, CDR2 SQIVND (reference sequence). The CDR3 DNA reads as TGTGCCAGTAGTATTCGGACAGGGTCGGGGTATGGCTACACCTTC. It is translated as CASSIRTGSGYGYTF. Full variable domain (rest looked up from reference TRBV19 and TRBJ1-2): DGGITQSPKYLFRKEGQNVTLSCEQNLNHDAMYWYRQDPGQGLRLIYYSQIVNDFQKGDIAEGYSVSREKKESFPLTVTSAQKNPTAFYLCASSIRTGSGYGYTFGSGTRLTVV.

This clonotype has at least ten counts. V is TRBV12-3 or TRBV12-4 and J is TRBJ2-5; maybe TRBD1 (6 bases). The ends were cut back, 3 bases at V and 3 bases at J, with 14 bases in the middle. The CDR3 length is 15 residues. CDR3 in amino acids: CASSFVTDSKETQYF. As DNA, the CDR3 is TGTGCCAGCAGTTTCGTTACGGACAGTAAAGAGACCCAGTACTTC.

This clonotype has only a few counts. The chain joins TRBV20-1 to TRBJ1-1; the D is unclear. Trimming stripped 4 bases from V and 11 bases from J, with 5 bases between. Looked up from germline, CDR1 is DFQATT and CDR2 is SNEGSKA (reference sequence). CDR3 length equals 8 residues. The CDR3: CSAIGAFF. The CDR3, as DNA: TGCAGTGCTATAGGGGCTTTCTTT.

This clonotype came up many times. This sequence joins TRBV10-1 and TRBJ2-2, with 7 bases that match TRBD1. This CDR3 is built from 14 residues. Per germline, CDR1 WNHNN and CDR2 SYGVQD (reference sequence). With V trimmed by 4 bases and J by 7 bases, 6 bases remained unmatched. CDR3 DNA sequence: TGCGCCAGCAGTGGGGACAGACTTGACGGGGAGCTGTTTTTT. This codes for CASSGDRLDGELFF.

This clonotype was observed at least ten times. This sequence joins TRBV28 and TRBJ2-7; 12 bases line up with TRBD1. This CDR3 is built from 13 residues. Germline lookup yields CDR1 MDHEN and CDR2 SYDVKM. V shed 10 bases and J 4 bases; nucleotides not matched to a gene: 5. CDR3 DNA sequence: TGTGCCACCGGGACAGGGGGCGAGTACGAGCAGTACTTC. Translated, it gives CATGTGGEYEQYF. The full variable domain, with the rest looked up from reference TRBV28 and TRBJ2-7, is DVKVTQSSRYLVKRTGEKVFLECVQDMDHENMFWYRQDPGLGLRLIYFSYDVKMKEKGDIPEGYSVSREKKERFSLILESASTNQTSMYLCATGTGGEYEQYFGPGTRLTVT.